The 14 T cell receptor beta chains reported below all come from one sample, sequenced in a study of cytotoxic CD8 clonotypes in ibrutinib-treated CLL. Sequencing used immunoSEQ multiplex PCR; TCRdb keeps in-frame clones, though not all of them. The data contain more than 110,000 clones, 70% to 80% of them singletons. Sample: PBMCs, taken after 24 months of ibrutinib treatment. The origin of the receptors is a human donor with chronic lymphocytic leukemia.

This chain joins TRBV28 and TRBJ2-1; 7 positions match TRBD1. This CDR3 has 16 amino acids. Trimming removed 6 bases from V and 3 bases from J; junction bases left unmatched: 11. Germline CDR1 MDHEN, CDR2 SYDVKM. This CDR3 is CASRDPGDSDYNEQFF. CDR3 bases: TGTGCCAGCAGAGACCCCGGGGACAGCGACTACAATGAGCAGTTCTTC.

The J gene is TRBJ2-7, the V gene TRBV6-1; tentative D call: TRBD2 (6 bases). Germline assignment: CDR1 MNHNS and CDR2 SASEGT. The CDR3 sequence is 15 residues long. V gave up 6 bases and J gave up 3 bases, with 18 bases separating them. CDR3 protein: CASRTGVGEYYEQYF. As DNA, the CDR3 is TGTGCCAGCAGGACGGGGGTGGGGGAGTACTACGAGCAGTACTTC.

The chain has TRBV7-6 and TRBJ2-5, with a tentative D call TRBD2 (6 bases). V dropped 6 bases and J dropped 5 bases, with 16 bases sitting between them. The CDR3 is 14 residues long. The germline gives CDR1 SGHVS, CDR2 FNYEAQ. CDR3 sequence reads: CASRDRGGSETQYF. The CDR3 DNA reads as TGTGCCAGCAGGGACCGTGGGGGGTCGGAGACCCAGTACTTC.

The chain couples TRBV7-9 to TRBJ2-3; weak D call: TRBD2 (6 bases). Trimming pared 1 base from V and 4 bases from J, leaving 18 bases between. The CDR3 runs 17 residues. Per germline, CDR1 SEHNR and CDR2 FQNEAQ (reference sequence). The CDR3 coding sequence is TGTGCCAGCAGCTTAGTAGGGGCTACTAGCTTGGCAGATACGCAGTATTTT. The encoded protein is CASSLVGATSLADTQYF.

This clone has ten or more counts. The CDR3 bases are TGTGCCAGCAGACTCGGACGTGGGAGTGCGAACACCGGGGAGCTGTTTTTT. Translating it yields CASRLGRGSANTGELFF. This sequence joins TRBV27 and TRBJ2-2; D is perhaps TRBD2 (5 bases). Germline V gives CDR1 MNHEY, CDR2 SMNVEV (reference sequence). Trimming pared 6 bases from V and 0 bases from J, leaving 17 bases between. This CDR3 has 17 residues.

V gene TRBV19 combines with J gene TRBJ2-3; D is perhaps TRBD1 (6 bases). Trimming left V 10 bases short and J 5 bases short, with 19 bases between. The CDR3 extends over 14 amino acids. Germline CDR1 reads LNHDA; CDR2 reads SQIVND (reference sequence). Here the CDR3 reads CATRPVTGLDTQYF. CDR3 bases: TGTGCCACCAGGCCCGTAACAGGGTTAGATACGCAGTATTTT.

This clone appeared a single time. The rearrangement joins TRBV7-9 to TRBJ1-1; no reliable D call. The germline V gene encodes CDR1 SEHNR and CDR2 FQNEAQ (reference sequence). The CDR3 runs 13 residues. The V end lost 2 bases, the J end lost 8 bases, and 12 bases lay between the germline ends. CDR3 amino acids: CASSLNTAPEAFF. The CDR3 region has the DNA TGTGCCAGCAGCTTAAACACCGCACCAGAAGCTTTCTTT.

The chain uses TRBV19 and TRBJ1-2, with TRBD1 matching over 9 bases. The trim removed 5 bases at V and 7 bases at J, leaving 8 bases unmatched. The CDR3 consists of 14 residues. The V gene's germline CDR1 is LNHDA and CDR2 SQIVND (reference sequence). The CDR3 reads CASSPGQGLGGYTF. The DNA of the CDR3 is TGTGCCAGTAGTCCCGGACAGGGGTTAGGTGGCTACACCTTC.

The chain joins TRBV28 to TRBJ2-1; 7 positions match TRBD1. The CDR3 spans 14 residues. Germline CDR1 reads MDHEN; CDR2 reads SYDVKM. V trimming: 6 bases; J trimming: 6 bases; junction bases outside the gene matches: 8. The chain's CDR3 is CASRNRQGFNEQFF. The CDR3 DNA reads as TGTGCCAGCAGAAACCGACAGGGTTTCAATGAGCAGTTCTTC.

The chain joins TRBV4-3 to TRBJ1-2; D is unclear. Germline V CDR1 and CDR2: LGHNA, YSLEER. There are 12 residues in the CDR3. Deletions cut 1 base from V and 8 bases from J, with 8 bases between. CDR3 nucleotides: TGCGCCAGCAGCCAAGGGCTGCGGGGCTACACCTTC. It translates to CASSQGLRGYTF.

This clone was detected only a few times. The chain recombines TRBV5-6 with TRBJ2-5, with D possibly TRBD1 on 6 matching bases. Germline V gives CDR1 SGHDT, CDR2 YYEEEE. V lost 2 bases and J 5 bases, leaving 16 bases between the germline ends. This CDR3 has 15 amino acids. The CDR3 DNA sequence: TGTGCCAGCAGCTTTGGCCTGACAGGTTTCGAGACCCAGTACTTC. Translated: CASSFGLTGFETQYF.

The V gene is TRBV2, the J gene TRBJ1-2, with D unclear. Germline V gene lookup returns CDR1 SNHLY and CDR2 FYNNEI. CDR3 length: 9 residues. V lost 7 bases to trimming and J lost 8 bases, with 5 bases between them. The CDR3 DNA sequence: TGTGCCAGCAATCTCGGCTACACCTTC. Its protein is CASNLGYTF.

With respect to this clone: A read error may account for a junction end that differs from germline. The chain carries TRBV9 and TRBJ2-7; possibly TRBD1 or TRBD2 for D (5 bases each). This CDR3 contains 14 residues. Germline V CDR1 and CDR2: SGDLS, YYNGEE. The CDR3 region is CASTVRGLVYEQYF. The CDR3 DNA follows: TGTGCCAGCACCGTACGGGGCCTCGTCTACGAGCAGTACTTC.

The chain couples TRBV2 to TRBJ1-5; D ambiguous. Germline V CDR1 and CDR2: SNHLY, FYNNEI. V was cut by 4 bases and J by 4 bases, with 11 bases left in between. The CDR3 totals 14 residues. DNA of the CDR3: TGTGCCAGCAGTGGAGGTGGGATTAATCAGCCCCAGCATTTT. The encoded protein is CASSGGGINQPQHF. The entire variable domain, with the rest obtained from reference TRBV2 and TRBJ1-5, is as follows: EPEVTQTPSHQVTQMGQEVILRCVPISNHLYFYWYRQILGQKVEFLVSFYNNEISEKSEIFDDQFSVERPDGSNFTLKIRSTKLEDSAMYFCASSGGGINQPQHFGDGTRLSIL.